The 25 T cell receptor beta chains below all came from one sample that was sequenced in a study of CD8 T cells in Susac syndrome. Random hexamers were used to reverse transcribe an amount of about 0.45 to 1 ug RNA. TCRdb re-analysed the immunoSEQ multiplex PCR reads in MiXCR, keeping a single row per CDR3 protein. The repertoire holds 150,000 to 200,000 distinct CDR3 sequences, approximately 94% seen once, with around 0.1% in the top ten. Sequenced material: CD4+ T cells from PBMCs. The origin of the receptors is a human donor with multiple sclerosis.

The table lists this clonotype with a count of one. Written as DNA, the CDR3 is TGTGCCAGCAGTTACAAGAGGGGGCGTTTGGAGACCCAGTACTTC. Its protein product is CASSYKRGRLETQYF. The V gene is TRBV6-2 or TRBV6-3, the J gene TRBJ2-5; TRBD1 aligns across 7 bases. In germline, CDR1 is MNHEY, CDR2 SVGEGT. The CDR3 is 15 amino acids. J was trimmed by 5 bases and V by 2 bases; bases with no gene match: 8.

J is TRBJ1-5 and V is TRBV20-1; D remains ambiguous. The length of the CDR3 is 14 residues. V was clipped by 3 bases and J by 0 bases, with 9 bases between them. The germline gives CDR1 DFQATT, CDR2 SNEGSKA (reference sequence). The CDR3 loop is CSARAFVSNQPQHF. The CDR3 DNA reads TGCAGTGCTAGGGCTTTCGTTAGCAATCAGCCCCAGCATTTT.

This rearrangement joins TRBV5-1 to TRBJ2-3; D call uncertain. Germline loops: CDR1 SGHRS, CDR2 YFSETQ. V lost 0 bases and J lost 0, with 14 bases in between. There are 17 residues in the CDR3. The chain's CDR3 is CASSLGTQTSSTDTQYF. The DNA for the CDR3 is TGCGCCAGCAGCTTGGGGACGCAAACATCTAGCACAGATACGCAGTATTTT.

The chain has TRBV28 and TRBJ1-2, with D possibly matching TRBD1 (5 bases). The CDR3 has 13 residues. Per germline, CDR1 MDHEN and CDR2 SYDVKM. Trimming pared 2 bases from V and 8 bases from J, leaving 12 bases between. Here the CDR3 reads CASSLETGRGYTF. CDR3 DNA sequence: TGTGCCAGCAGTTTAGAAACAGGTAGAGGCTACACCTTC.

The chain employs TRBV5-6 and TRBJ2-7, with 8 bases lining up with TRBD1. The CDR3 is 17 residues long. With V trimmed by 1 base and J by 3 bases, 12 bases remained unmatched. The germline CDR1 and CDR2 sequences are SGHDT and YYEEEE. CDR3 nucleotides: TGTGCCAGCAGCTTGTGGGGCGAGAGGACAGGGAACTACGAGCAGTACTTC. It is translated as CASSLWGERTGNYEQYF.

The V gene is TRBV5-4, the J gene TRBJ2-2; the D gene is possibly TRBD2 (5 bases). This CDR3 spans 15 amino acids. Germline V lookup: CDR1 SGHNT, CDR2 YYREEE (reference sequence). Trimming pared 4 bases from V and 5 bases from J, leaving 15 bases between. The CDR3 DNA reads TGTGCCAGCAGCGAAATGTGGGGAGTAACCGGGGAGCTGTTTTTT. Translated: CASSEMWGVTGELFF.

The CDR3, as DNA: TGCAGTGCTCCGCTAGCGGGAGTTTCCAATGAGCAGTTCTTC. Its translation is CSAPLAGVSNEQFF. The chain joins TRBV20-1 to TRBJ2-1; TRBD2 aligns across 10 bases. The germline V gene has CDR1 DFQATT and CDR2 SNEGSKA (reference sequence). Trimming cost V 5 bases and J 6 bases; bases outside gene matches: 7. The CDR3 has 14 residues.

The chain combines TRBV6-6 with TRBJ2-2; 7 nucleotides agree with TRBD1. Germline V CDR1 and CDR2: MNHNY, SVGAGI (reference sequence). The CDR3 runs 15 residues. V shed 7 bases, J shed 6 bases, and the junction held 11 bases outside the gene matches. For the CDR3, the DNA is TGTGCCAGCACCACTGGGACAGTCAGGGCCGGGGAGCTGTTTTTT. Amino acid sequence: CASTTGTVRAGELFF.

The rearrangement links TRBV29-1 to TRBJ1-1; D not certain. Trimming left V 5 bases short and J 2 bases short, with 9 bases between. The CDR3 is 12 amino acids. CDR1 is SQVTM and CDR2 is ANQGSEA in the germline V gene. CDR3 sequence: CSVPGANTEAFF. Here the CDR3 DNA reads TGCAGCGTTCCAGGAGCTAACACTGAAGCTTTCTTT.

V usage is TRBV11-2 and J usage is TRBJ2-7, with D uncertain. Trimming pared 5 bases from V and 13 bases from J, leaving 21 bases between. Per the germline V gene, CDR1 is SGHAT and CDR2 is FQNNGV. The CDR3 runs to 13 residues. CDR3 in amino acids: CASSPLRRRETYF. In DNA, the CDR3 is TGTGCCAGCAGCCCATTACGGCGGCGAGAAACATACTTC.

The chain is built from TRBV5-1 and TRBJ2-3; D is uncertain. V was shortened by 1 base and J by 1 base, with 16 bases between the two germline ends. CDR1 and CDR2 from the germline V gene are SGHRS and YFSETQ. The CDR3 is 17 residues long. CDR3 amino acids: CASSLIYGALGTDTQYF. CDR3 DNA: TGCGCCAGCAGCTTGATTTACGGTGCGCTTGGCACAGATACGCAGTATTTT. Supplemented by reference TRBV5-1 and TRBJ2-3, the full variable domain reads KAGVTQTPRYLIKTRGQQVTLSCSPISGHRSVSWYQQTPGQGLQFLFEYFSETQRNKGNFPGRFSGRQFSNSRSEMNVSTLELGDSALYLCASSLIYGALGTDTQYFGPGTRLTVL.

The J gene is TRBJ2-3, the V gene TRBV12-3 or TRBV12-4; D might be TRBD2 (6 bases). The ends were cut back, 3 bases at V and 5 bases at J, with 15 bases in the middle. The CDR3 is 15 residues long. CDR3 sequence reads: CASSFPTSGEDTQYF. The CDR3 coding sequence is TGTGCCAGCAGTTTCCCGACTAGTGGGGAAGATACGCAGTATTTT.

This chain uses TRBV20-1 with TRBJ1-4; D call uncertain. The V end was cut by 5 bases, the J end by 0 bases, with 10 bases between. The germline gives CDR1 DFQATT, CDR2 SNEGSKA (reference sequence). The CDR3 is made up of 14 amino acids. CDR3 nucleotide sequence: TGCAGTGCTCCCATCCCCCCAACTAATGAAAAACTGTTTTTT. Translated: CSAPIPPTNEKLFF.

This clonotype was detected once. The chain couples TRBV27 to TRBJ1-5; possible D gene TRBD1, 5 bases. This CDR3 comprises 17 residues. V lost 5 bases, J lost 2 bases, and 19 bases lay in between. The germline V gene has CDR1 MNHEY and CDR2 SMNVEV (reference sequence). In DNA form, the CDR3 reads TGTGCCAGCAGTAAAACCGGGGCCCGAGTTGGCAATCAGCCCCAGCATTTT. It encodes CASSKTGARVGNQPQHF.

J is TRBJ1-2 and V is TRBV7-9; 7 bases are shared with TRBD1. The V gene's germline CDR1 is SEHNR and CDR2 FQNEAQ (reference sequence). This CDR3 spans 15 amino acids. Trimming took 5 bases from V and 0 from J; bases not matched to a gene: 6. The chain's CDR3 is CASSPQGLANYGYTF. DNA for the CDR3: TGTGCCAGCAGCCCACAGGGGTTAGCTAACTATGGCTACACCTTC.

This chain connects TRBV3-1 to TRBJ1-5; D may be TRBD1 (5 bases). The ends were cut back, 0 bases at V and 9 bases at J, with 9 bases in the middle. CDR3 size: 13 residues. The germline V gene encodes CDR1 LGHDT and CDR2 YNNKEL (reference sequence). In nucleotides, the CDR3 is TGTGCCAGCAGCCAAGATATGGGGGGGCCCCAGCATTTT. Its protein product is CASSQDMGGPQHF.

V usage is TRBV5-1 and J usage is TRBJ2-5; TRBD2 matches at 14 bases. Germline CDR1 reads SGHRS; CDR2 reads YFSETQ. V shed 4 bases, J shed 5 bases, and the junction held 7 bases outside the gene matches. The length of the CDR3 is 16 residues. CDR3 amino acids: CASSREGLAGAETQYF. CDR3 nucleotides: TGCGCCAGCAGCCGGGAGGGACTAGCGGGAGCTGAGACCCAGTACTTC.

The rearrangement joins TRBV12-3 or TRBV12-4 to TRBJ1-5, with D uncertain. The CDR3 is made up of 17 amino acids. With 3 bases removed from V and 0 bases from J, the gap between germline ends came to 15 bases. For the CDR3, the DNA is TGTGCCAGCAGTTTCAAGTTCCTGGGGAATAGCAATCAGCCCCAGCATTTT. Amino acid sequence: CASSFKFLGNSNQPQHF.

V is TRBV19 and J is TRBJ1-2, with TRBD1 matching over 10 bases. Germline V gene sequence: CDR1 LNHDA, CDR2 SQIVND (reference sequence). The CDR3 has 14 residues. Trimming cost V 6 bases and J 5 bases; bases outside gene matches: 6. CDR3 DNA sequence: TGTGCCAGTAGGCCGACAGGGGGCGGATATGGCTACACCTTC. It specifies CASRPTGGGYGYTF.

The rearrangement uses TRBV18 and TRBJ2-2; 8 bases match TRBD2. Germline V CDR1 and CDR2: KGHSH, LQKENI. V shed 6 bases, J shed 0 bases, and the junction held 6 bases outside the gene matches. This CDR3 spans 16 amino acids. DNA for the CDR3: TGTGCCAGCTCGCTTCTAGCGGGTCCGAACACCGGGGAGCTGTTTTTT. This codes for CASSLLAGPNTGELFF.

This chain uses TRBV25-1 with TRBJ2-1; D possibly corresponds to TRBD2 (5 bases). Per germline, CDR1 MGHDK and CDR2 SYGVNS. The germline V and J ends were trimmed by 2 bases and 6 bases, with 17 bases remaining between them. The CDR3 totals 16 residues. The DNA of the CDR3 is TGTGCCAGCAGTGAAACGGTGGGATGGAGGAGCAATGAGCAGTTCTTC. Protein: CASSETVGWRSNEQFF.

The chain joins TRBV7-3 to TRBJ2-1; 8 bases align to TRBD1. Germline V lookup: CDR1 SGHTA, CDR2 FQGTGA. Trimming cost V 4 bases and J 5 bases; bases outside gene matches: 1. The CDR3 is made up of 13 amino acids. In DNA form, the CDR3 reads TGTGCCAGCAGCTCGGACAGGGACAATGAGCAGTTCTTC. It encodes CASSSDRDNEQFF.

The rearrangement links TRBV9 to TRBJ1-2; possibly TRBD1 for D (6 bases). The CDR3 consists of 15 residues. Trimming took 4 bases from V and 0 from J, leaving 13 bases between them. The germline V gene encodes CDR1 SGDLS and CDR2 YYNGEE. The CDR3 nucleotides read TGTGCCAGCAGCCCCTGGGGGCAGCCTAACTATGGCTACACCTTC. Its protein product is CASSPWGQPNYGYTF.

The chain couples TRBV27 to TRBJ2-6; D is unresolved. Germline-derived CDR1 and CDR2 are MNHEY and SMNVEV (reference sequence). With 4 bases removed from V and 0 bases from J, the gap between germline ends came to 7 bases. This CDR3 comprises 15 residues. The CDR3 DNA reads TGTGCCAGCAGTTCCATGAGCTCTGGGGCCAACGTCCTGACTTTC. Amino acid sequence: CASSSMSSGANVLTF.

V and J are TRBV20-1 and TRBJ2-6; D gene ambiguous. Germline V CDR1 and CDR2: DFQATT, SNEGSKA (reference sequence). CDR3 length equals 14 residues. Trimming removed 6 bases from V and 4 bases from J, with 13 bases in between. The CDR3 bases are TGCAGTGCCACGGTCCCATCAGGGGCCAACGTCCTGACTTTC. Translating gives CSATVPSGANVLTF.